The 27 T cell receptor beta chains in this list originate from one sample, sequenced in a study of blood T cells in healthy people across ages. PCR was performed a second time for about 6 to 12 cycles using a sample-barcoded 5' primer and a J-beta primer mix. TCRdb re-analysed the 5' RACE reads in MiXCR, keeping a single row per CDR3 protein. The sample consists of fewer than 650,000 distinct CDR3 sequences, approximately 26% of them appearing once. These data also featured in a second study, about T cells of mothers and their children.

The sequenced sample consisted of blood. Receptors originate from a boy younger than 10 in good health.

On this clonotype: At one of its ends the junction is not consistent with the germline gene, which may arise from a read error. This chain's CDR3 is CAGSPGTASRAEQYF. DNA for the CDR3: TGTGCCGGCTCACCTGGGACGGCCTCGAGGGCCGAGCAGTACTTC. The genes are TRBV18 and TRBJ2-7; perhaps D is TRBD1 or TRBD2 (5 bases each). The CDR3 has 15 residues. The germline CDR1 and CDR2 sequences are KGHSH and LQKENI.

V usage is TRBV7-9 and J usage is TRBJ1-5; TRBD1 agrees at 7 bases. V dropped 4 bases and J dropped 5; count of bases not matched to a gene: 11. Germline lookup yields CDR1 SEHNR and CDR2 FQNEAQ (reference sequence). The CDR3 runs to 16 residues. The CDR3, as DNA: TGTGCCAGCAGCTCGATACAGGGGACGAATGATCAGCCCCAGCATTTT. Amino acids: CASSSIQGTNDQPQHF.

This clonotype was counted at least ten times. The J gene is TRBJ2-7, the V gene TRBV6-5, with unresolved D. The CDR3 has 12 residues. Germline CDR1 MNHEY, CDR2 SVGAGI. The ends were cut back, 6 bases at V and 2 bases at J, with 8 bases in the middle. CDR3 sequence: CASSPGPYEQYF. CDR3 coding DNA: TGTGCCAGCAGCCCCGGACCCTACGAGCAGTACTTC.

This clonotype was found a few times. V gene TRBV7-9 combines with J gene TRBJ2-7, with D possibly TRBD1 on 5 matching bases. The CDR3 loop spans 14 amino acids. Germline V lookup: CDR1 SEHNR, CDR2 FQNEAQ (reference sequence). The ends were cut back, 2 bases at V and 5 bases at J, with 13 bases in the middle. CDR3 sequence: CASSLMAGKDEQYF. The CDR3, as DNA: TGTGCCAGCAGCTTAATGGCAGGGAAGGACGAGCAGTACTTC.

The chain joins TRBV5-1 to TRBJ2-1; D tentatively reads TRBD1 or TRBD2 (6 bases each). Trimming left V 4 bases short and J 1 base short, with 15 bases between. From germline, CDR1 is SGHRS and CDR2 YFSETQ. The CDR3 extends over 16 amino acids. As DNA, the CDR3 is TGCGCCAGCAGCCCGGTGGGGGGCACGTCCTACAATGAGCAGTTCTTC. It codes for CASSPVGGTSYNEQFF.

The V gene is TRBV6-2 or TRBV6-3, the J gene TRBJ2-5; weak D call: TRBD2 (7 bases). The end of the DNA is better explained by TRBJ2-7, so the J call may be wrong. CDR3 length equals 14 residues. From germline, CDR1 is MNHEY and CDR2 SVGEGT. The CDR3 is CASSYWGGRYEQYF. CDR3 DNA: TGTGCCAGCAGTTACTGGGGGGGCAGGTACGAGCAGTACTTC.

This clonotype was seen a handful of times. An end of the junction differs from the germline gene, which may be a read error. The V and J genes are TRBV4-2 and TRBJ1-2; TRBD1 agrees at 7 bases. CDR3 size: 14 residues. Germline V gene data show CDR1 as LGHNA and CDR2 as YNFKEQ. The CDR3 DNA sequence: TGTGCCGGCAGCCAAGATGCGGCAGGGGGTGCCTACACCTTC. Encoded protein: CAGSQDAAGGAYTF.

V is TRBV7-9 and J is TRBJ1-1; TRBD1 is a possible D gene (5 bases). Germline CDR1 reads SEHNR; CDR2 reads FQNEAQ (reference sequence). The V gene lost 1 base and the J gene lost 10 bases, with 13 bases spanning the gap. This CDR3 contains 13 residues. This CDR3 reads CASSLVRRDTAFF. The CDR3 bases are TGTGCCAGCAGCTTAGTCCGCAGGGATACAGCTTTCTTT.

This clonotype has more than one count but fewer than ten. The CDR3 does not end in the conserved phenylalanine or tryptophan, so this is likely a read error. The CDR3 reads CASSLGGQFYGYTL. CDR3 bases: TGCGCCAGCAGCTTGGGGGGACAGTTCTATGGCTACACCCTC. The chain uses TRBV5-1 and TRBJ1-2; 7 bases align to TRBD1. This CDR3 spans 14 amino acids. Trimming took 0 bases from V and 4 from J; bases not matched to a gene: 3. Germline lookup yields CDR1 SGHRS and CDR2 YFSETQ.

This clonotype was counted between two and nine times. The CDR3 spells CASSLTADSNQPQHF. DNA for the CDR3: TGCGCCAGCAGCTTAACCGCAGATAGCAATCAGCCCCAGCATTTT. The V gene is TRBV5-1, the J gene TRBJ1-5; no clear D gene. Germline V gene sequence: CDR1 SGHRS, CDR2 YFSETQ. The CDR3 runs 15 residues. V shed 2 bases and J shed 0 bases, with 9 bases lying between them. Looking up the rest from reference TRBV5-1 and TRBJ1-5 gives the full variable domain: KAGVTQTPRYLIKTRGQQVTLSCSPISGHRSVSWYQQTPGQGLQFLFEYFSETQRNKGNFPGRFSGRQFSNSRSEMNVSTLELGDSALYLCASSLTADSNQPQHFGDGTRLSIL.

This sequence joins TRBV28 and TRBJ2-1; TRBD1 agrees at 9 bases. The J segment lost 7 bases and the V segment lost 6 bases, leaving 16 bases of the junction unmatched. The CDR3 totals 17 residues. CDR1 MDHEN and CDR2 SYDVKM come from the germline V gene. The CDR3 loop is CASRGTGWGGAGNEQFF. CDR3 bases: TGTGCCAGCAGAGGGACAGGGTGGGGCGGAGCGGGGAATGAGCAGTTCTTC.

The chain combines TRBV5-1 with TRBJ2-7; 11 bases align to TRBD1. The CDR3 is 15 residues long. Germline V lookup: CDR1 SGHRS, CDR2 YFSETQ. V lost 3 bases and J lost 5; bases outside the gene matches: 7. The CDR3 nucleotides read TGCGCCAGCAGCTCCGCGGGACAGGGGGTCCACGAGCAGTACTTC. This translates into CASSSAGQGVHEQYF. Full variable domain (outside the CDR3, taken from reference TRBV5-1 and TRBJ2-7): KAGVTQTPRYLIKTRGQQVTLSCSPISGHRSVSWYQQTPGQGLQFLFEYFSETQRNKGNFPGRFSGRQFSNSRSEMNVSTLELGDSALYLCASSSAGQGVHEQYFGPGTRLTVT.

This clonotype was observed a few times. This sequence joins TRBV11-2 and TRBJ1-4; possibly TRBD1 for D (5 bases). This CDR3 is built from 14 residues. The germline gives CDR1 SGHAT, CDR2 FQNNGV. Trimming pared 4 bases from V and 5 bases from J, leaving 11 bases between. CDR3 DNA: TGTGCCAGCAGCTCCCCCGGGGCAAATGAAAAACTGTTTTTT. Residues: CASSSPGANEKLFF.

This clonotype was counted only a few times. CDR3 protein: CASSFSTSCEQYF. In nucleotides, the CDR3 is TGCGCCAGCAGCTTCTCTACCAGCTGCGAGCAGTACTTC. The chain couples TRBV5-1 to TRBJ2-5, with D unresolved. Matching the DNA end better, TRBJ2-7 makes the J call doubtful. The germline CDR1 and CDR2 sequences are SGHRS and YFSETQ. The CDR3 consists of 13 residues.

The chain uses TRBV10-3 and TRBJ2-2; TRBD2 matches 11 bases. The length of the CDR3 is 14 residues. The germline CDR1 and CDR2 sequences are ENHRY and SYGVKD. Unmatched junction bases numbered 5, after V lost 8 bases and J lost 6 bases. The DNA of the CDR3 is TGTGCCATCGGTGGTAGCGGGGGGGCCGGGGAGCTGTTTTTT. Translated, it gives CAIGGSGGAGELFF.

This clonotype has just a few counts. The CDR3 spells CSASAGKRGSYNEQFF. The CDR3 bases are TGCAGTGCTAGTGCTGGAAAGCGGGGCTCCTACAATGAGCAGTTCTTC. The chain has TRBV20-1 and TRBJ2-1, with 7 bases matching TRBD2. CDR3 length: 16 amino acids. CDR1 and CDR2 (germline): DFQATT, SNEGSKA (reference sequence). Trimming took 3 bases from V and 0 from J; bases not matched to a gene: 8.

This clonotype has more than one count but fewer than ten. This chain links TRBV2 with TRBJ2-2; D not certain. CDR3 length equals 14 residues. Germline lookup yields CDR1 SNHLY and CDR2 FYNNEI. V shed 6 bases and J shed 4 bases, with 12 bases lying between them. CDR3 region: CASSAGPITGELFF. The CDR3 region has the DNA TGTGCCAGCAGCGCCGGACCGATCACCGGGGAGCTGTTTTTT.

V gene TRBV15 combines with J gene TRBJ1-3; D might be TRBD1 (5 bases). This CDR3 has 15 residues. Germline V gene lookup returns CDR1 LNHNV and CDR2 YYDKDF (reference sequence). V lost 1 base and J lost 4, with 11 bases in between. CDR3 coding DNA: TGTGCCACCAGCAGAGGGGGGGGGAACGGAAACACCATATATTTT. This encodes CATSRGGGNGNTIYF.

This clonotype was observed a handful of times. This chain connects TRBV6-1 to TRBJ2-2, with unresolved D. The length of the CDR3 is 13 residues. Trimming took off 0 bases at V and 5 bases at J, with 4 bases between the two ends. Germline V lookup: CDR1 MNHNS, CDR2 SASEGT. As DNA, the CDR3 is TGTGCCAGCAGTGAAGCGAGGACCGGGGAGCTGTTTTTT. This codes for CASSEARTGELFF.

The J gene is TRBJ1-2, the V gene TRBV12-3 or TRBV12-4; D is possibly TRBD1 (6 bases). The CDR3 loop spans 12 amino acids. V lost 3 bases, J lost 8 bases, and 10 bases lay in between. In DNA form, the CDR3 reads TGTGCCAGCAGTTTCCCAGGGGAGGGCTACACCTTC. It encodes CASSFPGEGYTF.

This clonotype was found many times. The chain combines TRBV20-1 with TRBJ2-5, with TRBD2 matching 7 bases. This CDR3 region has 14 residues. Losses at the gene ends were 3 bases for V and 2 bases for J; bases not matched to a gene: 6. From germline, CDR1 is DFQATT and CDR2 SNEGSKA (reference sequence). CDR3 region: CSASASGVQETQYF. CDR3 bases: TGCAGTGCTAGTGCCAGCGGGGTACAAGAGACCCAGTACTTC.

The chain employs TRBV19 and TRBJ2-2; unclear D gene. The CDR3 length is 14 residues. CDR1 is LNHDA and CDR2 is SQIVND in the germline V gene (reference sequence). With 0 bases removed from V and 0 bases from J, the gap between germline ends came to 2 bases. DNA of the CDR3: TGTGCCAGTAGTATAGAGGCGAACACCGGGGAGCTGTTTTTT. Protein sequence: CASSIEANTGELFF.

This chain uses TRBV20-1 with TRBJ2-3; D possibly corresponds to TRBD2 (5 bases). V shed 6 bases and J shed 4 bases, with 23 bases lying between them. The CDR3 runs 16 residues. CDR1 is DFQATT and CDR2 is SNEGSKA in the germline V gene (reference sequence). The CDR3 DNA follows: TGCAGTGCACACAAAACCGGGATAATGAGGGCAGATACGCAGTATTTT. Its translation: CSAHKTGIMRADTQYF.

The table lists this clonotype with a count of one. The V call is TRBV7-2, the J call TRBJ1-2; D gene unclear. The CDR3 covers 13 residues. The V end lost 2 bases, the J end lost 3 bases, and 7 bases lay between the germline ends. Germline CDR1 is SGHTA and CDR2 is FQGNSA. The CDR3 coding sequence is TGTGCCAGCAGCTTAAGGTTCGACTATGGCTACACCTTC. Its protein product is CASSLRFDYGYTF.

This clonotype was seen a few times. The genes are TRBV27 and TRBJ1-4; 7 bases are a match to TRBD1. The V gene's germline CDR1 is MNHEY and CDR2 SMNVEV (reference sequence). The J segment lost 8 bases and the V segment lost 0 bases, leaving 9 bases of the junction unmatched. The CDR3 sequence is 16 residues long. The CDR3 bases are TGTGCCAGCAGTTTATCCGCAGGGGGATTCGAGGAAAAACTGTTTTTT. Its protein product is CASSLSAGGFEEKLFF.

The DNA of the CDR3 is TGTGCCAGCAGCGCGGGGGGTTTTCATGAGCAGTTCTTC. Its translation: CASSAGGFHEQFF. V gene TRBV12-3 or TRBV12-4 combines with J gene TRBJ2-1; 8 nucleotides agree with TRBD2. Trimming took 6 bases from V and 8 from J; bases not matched to a gene: 6. CDR3 length: 13 amino acids.

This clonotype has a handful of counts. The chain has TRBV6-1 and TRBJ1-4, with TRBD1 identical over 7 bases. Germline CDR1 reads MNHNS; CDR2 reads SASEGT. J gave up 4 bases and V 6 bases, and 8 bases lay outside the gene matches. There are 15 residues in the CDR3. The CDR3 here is CASRELTGINEKLFF. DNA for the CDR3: TGTGCCAGCAGGGAACTGACAGGGATTAATGAAAAACTGTTTTTT.